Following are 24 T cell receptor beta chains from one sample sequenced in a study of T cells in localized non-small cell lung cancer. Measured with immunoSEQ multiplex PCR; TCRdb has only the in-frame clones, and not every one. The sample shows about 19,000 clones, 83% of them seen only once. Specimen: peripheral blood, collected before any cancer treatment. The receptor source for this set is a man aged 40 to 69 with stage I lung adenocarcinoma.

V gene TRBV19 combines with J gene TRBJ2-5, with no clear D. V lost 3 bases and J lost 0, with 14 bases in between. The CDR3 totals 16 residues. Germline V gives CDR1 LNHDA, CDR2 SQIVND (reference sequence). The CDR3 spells CASSIRHRSYQETQYF. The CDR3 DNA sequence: TGTGCCAGTAGTATCAGGCACAGATCCTACCAAGAGACCCAGTACTTC.

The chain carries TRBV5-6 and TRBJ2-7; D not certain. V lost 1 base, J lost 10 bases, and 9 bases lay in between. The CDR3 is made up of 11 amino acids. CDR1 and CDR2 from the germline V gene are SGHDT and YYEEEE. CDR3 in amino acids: CASSLRFSQYF. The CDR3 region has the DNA TGTGCCAGCAGCTTGCGTTTTAGTCAGTACTTC.

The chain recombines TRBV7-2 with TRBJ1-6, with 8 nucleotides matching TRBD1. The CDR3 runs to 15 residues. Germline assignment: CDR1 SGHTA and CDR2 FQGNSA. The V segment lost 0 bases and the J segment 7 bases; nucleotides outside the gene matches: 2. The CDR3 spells CASSLAQGVNSPLHF. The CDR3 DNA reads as TGTGCCAGCAGCTTAGCACAGGGGGTGAATTCACCCCTCCACTTT.

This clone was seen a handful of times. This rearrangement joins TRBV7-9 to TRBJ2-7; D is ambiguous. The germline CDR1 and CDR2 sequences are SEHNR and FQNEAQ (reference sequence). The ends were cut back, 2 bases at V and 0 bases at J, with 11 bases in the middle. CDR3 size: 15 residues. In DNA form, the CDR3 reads TGTGCCAGCAGCTTATTTCCTGGGGACTCCTACGAGCAGTACTTC. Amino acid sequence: CASSLFPGDSYEQYF.

CDR3 sequence (DNA): TGTGCCAGCGAGGGAAACACTGAAGCTTTCTTT. Translation: CASEGNTEAFF. The chain recombines TRBV28 with TRBJ1-1; no definite D call. CDR3 size: 11 residues. V lost 8 bases and J lost 2, with 6 bases in between. CDR1 is MDHEN, CDR2 SYDVKM, per germline.

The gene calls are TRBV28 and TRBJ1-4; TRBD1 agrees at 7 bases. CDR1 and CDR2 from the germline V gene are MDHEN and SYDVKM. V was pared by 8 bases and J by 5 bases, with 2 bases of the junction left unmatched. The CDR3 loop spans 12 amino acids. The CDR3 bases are TGTGCCAGCCGGGACAGCAATGAAAAACTGTTTTTT. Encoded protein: CASRDSNEKLFF.

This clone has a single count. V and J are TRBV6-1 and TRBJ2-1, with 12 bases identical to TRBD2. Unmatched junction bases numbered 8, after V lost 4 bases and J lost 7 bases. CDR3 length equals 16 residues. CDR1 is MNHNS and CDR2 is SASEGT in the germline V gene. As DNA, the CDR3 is TGTGCCAGCAGTGCCAGGACTAGCGGGACCTGGAATGAGCAGTTCTTC. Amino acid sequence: CASSARTSGTWNEQFF.

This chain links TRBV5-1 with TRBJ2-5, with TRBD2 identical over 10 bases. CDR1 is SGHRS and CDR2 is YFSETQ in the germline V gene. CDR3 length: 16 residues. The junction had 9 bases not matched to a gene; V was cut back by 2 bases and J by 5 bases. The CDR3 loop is CASSFAGTSVGETQYF. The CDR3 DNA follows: TGCGCCAGCAGCTTTGCCGGGACTAGCGTTGGGGAGACCCAGTACTTC.

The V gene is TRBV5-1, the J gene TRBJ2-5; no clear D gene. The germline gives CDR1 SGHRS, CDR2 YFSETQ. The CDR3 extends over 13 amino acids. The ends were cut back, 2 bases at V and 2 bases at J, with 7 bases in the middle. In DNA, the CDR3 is TGCGCCAGCAGCTTATGGAGTCAAGAGACCCAGTACTTC. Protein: CASSLWSQETQYF.

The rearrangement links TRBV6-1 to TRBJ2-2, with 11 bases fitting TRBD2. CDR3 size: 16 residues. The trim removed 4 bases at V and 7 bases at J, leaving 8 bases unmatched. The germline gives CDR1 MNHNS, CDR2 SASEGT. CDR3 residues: CASSGLAGFHGGELFF. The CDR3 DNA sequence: TGTGCCAGCAGTGGACTAGCGGGATTTCATGGCGGGGAGCTGTTTTTT.

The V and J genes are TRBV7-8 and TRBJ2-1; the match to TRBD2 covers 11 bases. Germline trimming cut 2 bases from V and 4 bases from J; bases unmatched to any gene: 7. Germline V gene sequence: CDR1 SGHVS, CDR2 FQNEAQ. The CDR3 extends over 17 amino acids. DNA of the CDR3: TGTGCCAGCAGCTTACCCATAGCGGGAGGGACGTACAATGAGCAGTTCTTC. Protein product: CASSLPIAGGTYNEQFF. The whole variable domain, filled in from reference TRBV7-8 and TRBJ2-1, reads GAGVSQSPRYKVAKRGQDVALRCDPISGHVSLFWYQQALGQGPEFLTYFQNEAQLDKSGLPSDRFFAERPEGSVSTLKIQRTQQEDSAVYLCASSLPIAGGTYNEQFFGPGTRLTVL.

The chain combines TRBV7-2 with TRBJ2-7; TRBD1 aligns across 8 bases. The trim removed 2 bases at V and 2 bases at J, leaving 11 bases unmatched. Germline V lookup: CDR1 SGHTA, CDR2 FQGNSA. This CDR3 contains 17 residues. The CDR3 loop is CASSLPLTGGSTYEQYF. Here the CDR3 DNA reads TGTGCCAGCAGCTTACCCCTCACAGGGGGGAGTACCTACGAGCAGTACTTC.

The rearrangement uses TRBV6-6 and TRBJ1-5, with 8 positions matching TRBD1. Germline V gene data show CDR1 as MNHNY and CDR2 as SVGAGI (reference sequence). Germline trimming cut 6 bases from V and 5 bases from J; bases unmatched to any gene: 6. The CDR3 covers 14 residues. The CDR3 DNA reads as TGTGCCAGCAGCAGGACAGGGACGGATCAGCCCCAGCATTTT. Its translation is CASSRTGTDQPQHF.

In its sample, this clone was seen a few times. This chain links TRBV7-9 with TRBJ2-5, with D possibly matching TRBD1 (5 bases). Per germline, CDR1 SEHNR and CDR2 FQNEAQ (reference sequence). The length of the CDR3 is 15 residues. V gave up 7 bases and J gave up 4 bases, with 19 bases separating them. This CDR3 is CASNPDQGRPETQYF. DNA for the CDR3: TGTGCCAGCAACCCCGATCAGGGCAGGCCAGAGACCCAGTACTTC.

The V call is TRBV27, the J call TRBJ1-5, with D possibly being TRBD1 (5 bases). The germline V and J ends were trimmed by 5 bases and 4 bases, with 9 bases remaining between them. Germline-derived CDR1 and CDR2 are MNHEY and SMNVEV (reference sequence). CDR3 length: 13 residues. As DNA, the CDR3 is TGTGCCAGCAGTAGACAGCAGAATCAGCCCCAGCATTTT. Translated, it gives CASSRQQNQPQHF.

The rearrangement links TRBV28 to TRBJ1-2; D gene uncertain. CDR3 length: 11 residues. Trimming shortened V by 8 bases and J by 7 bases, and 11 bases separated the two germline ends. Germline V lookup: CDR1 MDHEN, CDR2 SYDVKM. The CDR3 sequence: CASEDGLGYTF. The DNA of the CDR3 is TGTGCCAGCGAAGACGGGCTTGGCTACACCTTC.

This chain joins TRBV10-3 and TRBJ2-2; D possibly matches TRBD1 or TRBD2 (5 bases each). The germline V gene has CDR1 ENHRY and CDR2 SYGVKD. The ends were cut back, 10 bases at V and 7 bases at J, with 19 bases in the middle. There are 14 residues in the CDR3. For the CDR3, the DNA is TGTGCCACCTTCCAGGGAGTCGTGGGCGGGGAGCTGTTTTTT. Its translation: CATFQGVVGGELFF.

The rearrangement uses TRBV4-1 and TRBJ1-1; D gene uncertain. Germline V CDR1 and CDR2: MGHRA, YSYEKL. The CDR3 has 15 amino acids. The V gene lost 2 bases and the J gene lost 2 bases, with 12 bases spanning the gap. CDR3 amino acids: CASSQSGAVNTEAFF. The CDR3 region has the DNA TGCGCCAGCAGCCAATCGGGCGCGGTCAACACTGAAGCTTTCTTT.

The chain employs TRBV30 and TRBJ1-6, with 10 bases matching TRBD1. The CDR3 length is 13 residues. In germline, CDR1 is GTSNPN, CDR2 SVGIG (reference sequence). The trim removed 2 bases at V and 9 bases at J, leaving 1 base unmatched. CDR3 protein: CAWSRQGASPLHF. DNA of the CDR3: TGTGCCTGGAGTAGACAGGGGGCTTCACCCCTCCACTTT.

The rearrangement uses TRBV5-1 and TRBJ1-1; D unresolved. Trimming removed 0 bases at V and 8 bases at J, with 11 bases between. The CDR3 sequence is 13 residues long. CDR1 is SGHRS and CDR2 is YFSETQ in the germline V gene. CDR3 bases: TGCGCCAGCAGCTTGGCCGGGCCCGCAGAAGCTTTCTTT. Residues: CASSLAGPAEAFF.

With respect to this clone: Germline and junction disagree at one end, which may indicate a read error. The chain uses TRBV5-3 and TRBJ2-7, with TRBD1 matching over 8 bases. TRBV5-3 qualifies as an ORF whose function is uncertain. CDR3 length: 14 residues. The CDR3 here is CASSLGQAAYEQYF. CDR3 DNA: TGTGCCAGCAGCTTGGGACAGGCCGCCTACGAGCAGTACTTC.

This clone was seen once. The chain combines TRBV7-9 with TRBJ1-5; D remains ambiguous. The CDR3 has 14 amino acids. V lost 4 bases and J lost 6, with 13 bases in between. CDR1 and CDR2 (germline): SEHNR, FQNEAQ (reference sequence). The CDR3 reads CASSSSDLVQPQHF. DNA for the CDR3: TGTGCCAGCAGCTCTTCCGACCTAGTTCAGCCCCAGCATTTT. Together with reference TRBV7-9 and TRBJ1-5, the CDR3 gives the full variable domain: DTGVSQNPRHKITKRGQNVTFRCDPISEHNRLYWYRQTLGQGPEFLTYFQNEAQLEKSRLLSDRFSAERPKGSFSTLEIQRTEQGDSAMYLCASSSSDLVQPQHFGDGTRLSIL.

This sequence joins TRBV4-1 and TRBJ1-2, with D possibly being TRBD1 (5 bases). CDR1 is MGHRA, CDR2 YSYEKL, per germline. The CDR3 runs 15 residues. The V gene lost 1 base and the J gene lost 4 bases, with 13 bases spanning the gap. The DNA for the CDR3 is TGCGCCAGCAGCCAAGGGGGCGCAGGGCCCTATGGCTACACCTTC. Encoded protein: CASSQGGAGPYGYTF.

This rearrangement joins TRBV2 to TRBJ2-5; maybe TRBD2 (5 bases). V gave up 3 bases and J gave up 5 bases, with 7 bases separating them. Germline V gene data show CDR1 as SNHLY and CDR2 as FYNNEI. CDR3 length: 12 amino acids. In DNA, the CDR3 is TGTGCCAGCAGTGAGGGCGGGGAGACCCAGTACTTC. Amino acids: CASSEGGETQYF.